Each of the 21 T cell receptor beta chains below was sequenced from the same sample in a study of shared clonotypes between healthy human individuals (dated by TCRdb to 2018 to 2020). The method behind the library was the immunoSEQ multiplex PCR assay. As stored in TCRdb, this immuneACCESS dataset retains in-frame rearrangements with V and J assigned. A fraction of the clones does not appear; measured against another copy, unresolved V genes explain less than half of the discrepancy, and the remainder lacks a known reason. The sample table shows a few hundred thousand clones, and approximately 97% are seen once. The ten biggest clones cover roughly 0.055% of the sample. Sequencing was done on a sample of naive CD4+ T cells sorted from blood. The cell subset or site tag for this specimen amounts to: CD45RA+ positively selected. The source of these receptors is a woman younger than 45 in good health.

The chain carries TRBV7-2 and TRBJ2-7; TRBD1 or TRBD2 may be the D gene (6 bases each). Trimming cost V 5 bases and J 1 base, with 15 bases left between them. The CDR3 contains 15 residues. The germline V gene encodes CDR1 SGHTA and CDR2 FQGNSA. The CDR3 bases are TGTGCCAGCAGCCCGTGGGGGGCTTCATCCTACGAGCAGTACTTC. It codes for CASSPWGASSYEQYF.

CDR3 sequence reads: CASSLAPAGNTIYF. CDR3 in DNA: TGTGCCAGCAGCTTAGCGCCGGCTGGAAACACCATATATTTT. The V and J genes are TRBV7-2 and TRBJ1-3; D is undetermined. Trimming left V 0 bases short and J 2 bases short, with 5 bases between. The CDR3 runs to 14 residues. The germline V gene has CDR1 SGHTA and CDR2 FQGNSA.

This clone was detected only a few times. The CDR3 bases are TGTGCCAGCAGCCCCGGACCGGGGACCCAGTACTTC. Translating gives CASSPGPGTQYF. The chain employs TRBV7-9 and TRBJ2-5; no firm D call. This CDR3 spans 12 amino acids. Trimming left V 5 bases short and J 7 bases short, with 11 bases between. Germline V gene data show CDR1 as SEHNR and CDR2 as FQNEAQ (reference sequence). Complete variable domain (other parts from reference TRBV7-9 and TRBJ2-5): DTGVSQNPRHKITKRGQNVTFRCDPISEHNRLYWYRQTLGQGPEFLTYFQNEAQLEKSRLLSDRFSAERPKGSFSTLEIQRTEQGDSAMYLCASSPGPGTQYFGPGTRLLVL.

V usage is TRBV7-6 and J usage is TRBJ2-7, with a weak D call TRBD1 (5 bases). V lost 0 bases to trimming and J lost 6 bases, with 9 bases between them. Germline-derived CDR1 and CDR2 are SGHVS and FNYEAQ. The CDR3 spans 13 residues. The CDR3 region is CASSLAEGAEQYF. The CDR3 coding sequence is TGTGCCAGCAGCTTAGCGGAAGGGGCCGAGCAGTACTTC. Complete variable domain (other parts from reference TRBV7-6 and TRBJ2-7): GAGVSQSPRYKVTKRGQDVALRCDPISGHVSLYWYRQALGQGPEFLTYFNYEAQQDKSGLPNDRFSAERPEGSISTLTIQRTEQRDSAMYRCASSLAEGAEQYFGPGTRLTVT.

V and J are TRBV2 and TRBJ1-4, with D possibly TRBD1 on 5 matching bases. The CDR3 is made up of 14 amino acids. The germline gives CDR1 SNHLY, CDR2 FYNNEI. The ends were cut back, 6 bases at V and 4 bases at J, with 12 bases in the middle. CDR3: CASSPGRDNEKLFF. In DNA form, the CDR3 reads TGTGCCAGCAGCCCGGGACGAGATAATGAAAAACTGTTTTTT.

Note on this clone: One end of the junction fails to match germline, which may point to a read error. The genes are TRBV7-6 and TRBJ2-5; 8 nucleotides align to TRBD1. From germline, CDR1 is SGHVS and CDR2 FNYEAQ. This CDR3 has 15 amino acids. The CDR3 DNA sequence: TGTGCCAGCAGCTTACAGGGGGCGCGTCAAGGGACCCAGTACTTC. Translation: CASSLQGARQGTQYF.

This sequence joins TRBV6-1 and TRBJ1-1; D call uncertain. Trimming stripped 2 bases from V and 4 bases from J, with 11 bases between. In germline, CDR1 is MNHNS, CDR2 SASEGT. The CDR3 consists of 14 residues. The CDR3 loop is CASSEPRRGTEAFF. The CDR3 DNA reads TGTGCCAGCAGTGAACCTAGGCGCGGCACTGAAGCTTTCTTT.

The chain carries TRBV30 and TRBJ2-5, with D perhaps TRBD1 (5 bases). CDR1 and CDR2 (germline): GTSNPN, SVGIG (reference sequence). Trimming shortened V by 2 bases and J by 5 bases, and 21 bases separated the two germline ends. The CDR3 has 16 residues. This chain's CDR3 is CAWSYAQPSKGETQYF. CDR3 nucleotide sequence: TGTGCCTGGAGTTATGCTCAGCCGTCAAAGGGGGAGACCCAGTACTTC.

The gene calls are TRBV20-1 and TRBJ2-3, with no clear D. Germline loops: CDR1 DFQATT, CDR2 SNEGSKA (reference sequence). V dropped 5 bases and J dropped 4 bases, with 7 bases sitting between them. The CDR3 is 11 amino acids. CDR3 residues: CSAGFPDTQYF. The DNA for the CDR3 is TGCAGTGCTGGCTTTCCAGATACGCAGTATTTT.

The chain uses TRBV28 and TRBJ1-4; D gene ambiguous. Per the germline V gene, CDR1 is MDHEN and CDR2 is SYDVKM. The CDR3 has 14 amino acids. V lost 2 bases to trimming and J lost 10 bases, with 14 bases between them. CDR3 loop: CASSLTEVSVKLFF. The DNA for the CDR3 is TGTGCCAGCAGTTTAACGGAGGTTTCGGTAAAACTGTTTTTT.

Here the CDR3 reads CASSVSEGEGPGNTIYF. CDR3 nucleotides: TGTGCCAGCAGCGTATCAGAGGGAGAGGGCCCTGGAAACACCATATATTTT. The chain carries TRBV9 and TRBJ1-3; D uncertain. This CDR3 has 17 residues. Germline V lookup: CDR1 SGDLS, CDR2 YYNGEE. Trimming shortened V by 1 base and J by 2 bases, and 16 bases separated the two germline ends. The whole variable domain, remainder taken from reference TRBV9 and TRBJ1-3, is DSGVTQTPKHLITATGQRVTLRCSPRSGDLSVYWYQQSLDQGLQFLIQYYNGEERAKGNILERFSAQQFPDLHSELNLSSLELGDSALYFCASSVSEGEGPGNTIYFGEGSWLTVV.

Here the CDR3 reads CASSRFGDVAQYF. DNA for the CDR3: TGTGCCAGCAGTAGATTTGGTGACGTGGCCCAGTACTTC. The chain employs TRBV27 and TRBJ2-5; D is unclear. The ends were cut back, 5 bases at V and 9 bases at J, with 16 bases in the middle. This CDR3 has 13 amino acids. CDR1 is MNHEY, CDR2 SMNVEV, per germline (reference sequence).

This chain joins TRBV27 and TRBJ1-1; D not certain. From germline, CDR1 is MNHEY and CDR2 SMNVEV (reference sequence). V shed 4 bases and J shed 2 bases, with 14 bases lying between them. The CDR3 consists of 15 residues. CDR3 amino acids: CASSSTRIQNTEAFF. Written as DNA, the CDR3 is TGTGCCAGCAGTTCGACCAGGATTCAAAACACTGAAGCTTTCTTT.

The J gene is TRBJ1-1, the V gene TRBV27, with 11 bases that match TRBD1. Trimming at V came to 5 bases and at J to 0 bases, leaving 2 bases not matched to a gene. The germline gives CDR1 MNHEY, CDR2 SMNVEV (reference sequence). The CDR3 is made up of 15 amino acids. This chain's CDR3 is CASSAGQGVNTEAFF. CDR3 in DNA: TGTGCCAGCAGTGCGGGACAGGGGGTGAACACTGAAGCTTTCTTT.

As concerns this clone: Other nucleotide sequences in the sample specify the same CDR3. This chain links TRBV18 with TRBJ2-5; D unclear. The V end was cut by 3 bases, the J end by 0 bases, with 5 bases between. The V gene's germline CDR1 is KGHSH and CDR2 LQKENI. The CDR3 is 13 amino acids. The CDR3 spells CASSPQDQETQYF. CDR3 nucleotides: TGTGCCAGCTCACCGCAGGACCAAGAGACCCAGTACTTC. Complete variable domain (other parts from reference TRBV18 and TRBJ2-5): NAGVMQNPRHLVRRRGQEARLRCSPMKGHSHVYWYRQLPEEGLKFMVYLQKENIIDESGMPKERFSAEFPKEGPSILRIQQVVRGDSAAYFCASSPQDQETQYFGPGTRLLVL.

The chain recombines TRBV5-1 with TRBJ1-6; TRBD1 matches at 7 bases. V was pared by 4 bases and J by 8 bases, with 3 bases of the junction left unmatched. Looked up from germline, CDR1 is SGHRS and CDR2 is YFSETQ. The CDR3 consists of 13 residues. This CDR3 reads CASSIGQDSPLHF. The CDR3 region has the DNA TGCGCCAGCAGCATAGGACAGGATTCACCCCTCCACTTT.

The gene calls are TRBV7-9 and TRBJ2-7; 9 bases are a match to TRBD1. The CDR3 loop spans 15 amino acids. Losses at the gene ends were 5 bases for V and 4 bases for J; bases not matched to a gene: 9. CDR1 and CDR2 from the germline V gene are SEHNR and FQNEAQ (reference sequence). CDR3 DNA: TGTGCCAGCAGCCCAACAGGGGGCGCCTGGTACGAGCAGTACTTC. Translating gives CASSPTGGAWYEQYF. Full variable domain (rest looked up from reference TRBV7-9 and TRBJ2-7): DTGVSQNPRHKITKRGQNVTFRCDPISEHNRLYWYRQTLGQGPEFLTYFQNEAQLEKSRLLSDRFSAERPKGSFSTLEIQRTEQGDSAMYLCASSPTGGAWYEQYFGPGTRLTVT.

The chain joins TRBV19 to TRBJ1-2; unclear D gene. The CDR3 is 12 residues long. Germline CDR1 is LNHDA and CDR2 is SQIVND (reference sequence). The V end lost 6 bases, the J end lost 8 bases, and 13 bases lay between the germline ends. This CDR3 is CASRQNHGGYTF. In DNA, the CDR3 is TGTGCCAGTAGACAGAATCATGGGGGCTACACCTTC.

This chain's CDR3 is CASSLSSGSETQYF. In nucleotides, the CDR3 is TGTGCCAGCAGCTTATCTAGCGGTTCAGAGACCCAGTACTTC. The gene calls are TRBV5-6 and TRBJ2-5; 7 bases match TRBD2. Germline CDR1 SGHDT, CDR2 YYEEEE. V shed 2 bases, J shed 4 bases, and the junction held 5 bases outside the gene matches. This CDR3 has 14 amino acids.

This chain links TRBV28 with TRBJ1-5; D uncertain. Germline V gene data show CDR1 as MDHEN and CDR2 as SYDVKM. This CDR3 region has 13 residues. V shed 5 bases and J shed 5 bases, with 10 bases lying between them. Written as DNA, the CDR3 is TGTGCCAGCAGTCGGCAGCAGTATCAGCCCCAGCATTTT. Protein sequence: CASSRQQYQPQHF.

The rearrangement uses TRBV6-5 and TRBJ2-1, with D perhaps matching TRBD1 (5 bases). This CDR3 is 16 amino acids long. V gave up 2 bases and J gave up 0 bases, with 11 bases separating them. The germline V gene encodes CDR1 MNHEY and CDR2 SVGAGI. The CDR3 coding sequence is TGTGCCAGCAGTTACGGGGCGTTTAGCTCCTACAATGAGCAGTTCTTC. It specifies CASSYGAFSSYNEQFF.